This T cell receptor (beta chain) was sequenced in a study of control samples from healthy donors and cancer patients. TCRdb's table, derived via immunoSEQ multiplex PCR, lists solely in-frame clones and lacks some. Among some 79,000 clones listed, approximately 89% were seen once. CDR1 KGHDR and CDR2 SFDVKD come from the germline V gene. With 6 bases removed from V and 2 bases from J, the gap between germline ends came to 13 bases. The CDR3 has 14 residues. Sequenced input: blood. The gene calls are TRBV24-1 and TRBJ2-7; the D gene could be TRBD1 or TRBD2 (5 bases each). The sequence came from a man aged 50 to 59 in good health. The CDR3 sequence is CATSTGRDPYEQYF. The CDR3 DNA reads TGTGCCACCAGTACCGGCAGGGACCCCTACGAGCAGTACTTC.